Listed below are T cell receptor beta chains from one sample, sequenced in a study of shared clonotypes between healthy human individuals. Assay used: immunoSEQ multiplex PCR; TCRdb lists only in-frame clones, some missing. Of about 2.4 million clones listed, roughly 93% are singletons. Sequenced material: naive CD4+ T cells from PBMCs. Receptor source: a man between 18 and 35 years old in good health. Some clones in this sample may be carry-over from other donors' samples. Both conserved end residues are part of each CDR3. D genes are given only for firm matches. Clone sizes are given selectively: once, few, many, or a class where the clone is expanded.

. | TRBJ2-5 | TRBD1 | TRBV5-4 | TGTGCCAGCAGCTTGTATCGGACAGGGGGAGAGACCCAGTACTTC | CASSLYRTGGETQYF
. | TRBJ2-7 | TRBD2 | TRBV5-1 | TGCGCCAGCAGCTTGGATTTTTCGAGCGGGAGTTACCACGAGCAGTACTTC | CASSLDFSSGSYHEQYF
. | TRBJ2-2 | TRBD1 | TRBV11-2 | TGTGCCAGCAGACCTCGGACAGGAGGCACCGGGGAGCTGTTTTTT | CASRPRTGGTGELFF
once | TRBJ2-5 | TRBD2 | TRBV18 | TGTGCCAGCTCACCACGGTTACGAGCGGGAGCTTTTTCGGAAGAGACCCAGTACTTC | CASSPRLRAGAFSEETQYF
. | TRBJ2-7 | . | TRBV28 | TGTGCCACCCGAATAACACCCTCGGGCGAGCAGTACTTC | CATRITPSGEQYF
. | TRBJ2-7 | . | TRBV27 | TGTGCCAGCAGTCCCCAACCGACCCTTTGGCAGTTGGAGTCCTACGAGCAGTACTTC | CASSPQPTLWQLESYEQYF
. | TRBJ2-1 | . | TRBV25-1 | TGTGCCAGCAGTGAATCCGAGGGGGGTGAGCAGTTCTTC | CASSESEGGEQFF
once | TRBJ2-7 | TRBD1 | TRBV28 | TGTGCCAGCACCCCTCTGCCCCGACAGGGGTGGAACGAGCAGTACTTC | CASTPLPRQGWNEQYF
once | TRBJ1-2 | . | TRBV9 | TGTGCCAGCAGCGTAGCTCCCCACACAGTCTTCCACTATGGCTACACCTTC | CASSVAPHTVFHYGYTF
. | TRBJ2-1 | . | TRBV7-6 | TGTGCCAGCAGCTTAGGCAACGACAATGAGCAGTTCTTC | CASSLGNDNEQFF
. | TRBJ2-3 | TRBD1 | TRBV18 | TGTGCCAGCTTACAGGGGCGCACAGATACGCAGTATTTT | CASLQGRTDTQYF
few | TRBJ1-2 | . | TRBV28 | TGTGCCAGCAGTTTTCTCCCCGCGCAGGGCAGCTATGGCTACACCTTC | CASSFLPAQGSYGYTF
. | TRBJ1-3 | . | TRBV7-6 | TGTGCCAGCAGCTTAAAGGGATTTTCGAGCTCTGGAAACACCATATATTTT | CASSLKGFSSSGNTIYF
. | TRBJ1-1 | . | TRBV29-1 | TGCAGCGTTGTAGGCAGGGTTAATACTGAAGCTTTCTTT | CSVVGRVNTEAFF
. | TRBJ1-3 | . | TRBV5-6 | TGTGCCAGCAGCTTGACCGGGAGCTCTGGAAACACCATATATTTT | CASSLTGSSGNTIYF
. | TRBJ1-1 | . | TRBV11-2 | TGTGCCAGCAGCTTAGGTCGGGGGGCGATGAACACTGAAGCTTTCTTT | CASSLGRGAMNTEAFF
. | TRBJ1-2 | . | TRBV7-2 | TGTGCCAGCAGCTTAGCGGCCTCGAATAGAAGGAGTAACTATGGCTACACCTTC | CASSLAASNRRSNYGYTF
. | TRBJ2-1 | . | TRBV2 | TGTGCCAGCACTCTACGAGGGAGTAGGGGCAATGAGCAGTTCTTC | CASTLRGSRGNEQFF
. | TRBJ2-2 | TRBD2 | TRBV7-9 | TGTGCCAGCAGCTCCGCCGGGACTAGGCGAACCGGGGAGCTGTTTTTT | CASSSAGTRRTGELFF
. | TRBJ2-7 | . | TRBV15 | TGTGCCACCAGCAGAGATCCCACCTGGAGCTCCTACGAGCAGTACTTC | CATSRDPTWSSYEQYF
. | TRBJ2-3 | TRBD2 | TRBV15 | TGTGCCACCAGCAGGGGAGCGGGACGCACAGATACGCAGTATTTT | CATSRGAGRTDTQYF
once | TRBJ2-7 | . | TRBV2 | TGTGCCAATGCCCAGGGGCTCTACGAGCAGTACTTC | CANAQGLYEQYF
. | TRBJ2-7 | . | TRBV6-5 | TGTGCCAGCAGTTACTCACCTACCAGCTACGAGCAGTACTTC | CASSYSPTSYEQYF
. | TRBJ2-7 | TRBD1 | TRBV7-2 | TGTGCCAGCAGCCCTCGGACAGGGCCGGGGGAGCAGTACTTC | CASSPRTGPGEQYF
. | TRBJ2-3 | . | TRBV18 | TGTGCCAGCTCACCACCGCTACTAGCCGGCACAGATACGCAGTATTTT | CASSPPLLAGTDTQYF
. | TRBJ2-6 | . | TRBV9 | TGTGCCAGCAGCGTACAGGGAACCGGGGCCAACGTCCTGACTTTC | CASSVQGTGANVLTF
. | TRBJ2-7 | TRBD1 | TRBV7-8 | TGTGCCAGCAGCTTAAACAGGGGGTTGGCGTACTTC | CASSLNRGLAYF
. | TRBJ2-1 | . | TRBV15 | TGTGCCACCAGCCTCCGTGGAATAGGGTACAATGAGCAGTTCTTC | CATSLRGIGYNEQFF
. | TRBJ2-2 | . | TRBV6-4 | TGTGCCAGCCGAGAACAGCCGACTAACACCGGGGAGCTGTTTTTT | CASREQPTNTGELFF
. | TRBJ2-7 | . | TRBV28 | TGTGCCAGCAGTTCCCCTTCCTACGAGCAGTACTTC | CASSSPSYEQYF
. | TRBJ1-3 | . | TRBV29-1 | TGCAGCGCCGGGACCTCTGGAGGAAACACCATATATTTT | CSAGTSGGNTIYF
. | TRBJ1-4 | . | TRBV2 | TGTGCCAGCAAGGATGGGGCTAATGAAAAACTGTTTTTT | CASKDGANEKLFF
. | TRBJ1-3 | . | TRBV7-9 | TGTGCCAGCAGCTTGATAGGGGCTGGAAACACCATATATTTT | CASSLIGAGNTIYF
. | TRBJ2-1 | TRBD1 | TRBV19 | TGTGCCAGTAAGCCCTCCGGGACAGCCTACAATGAGCAGTTCTTC | CASKPSGTAYNEQFF
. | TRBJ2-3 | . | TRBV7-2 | TGTGCCAGCAGCGCTCAAGGGGGGAGGGTGGCAGATACGCAGTATTTT | CASSAQGGRVADTQYF
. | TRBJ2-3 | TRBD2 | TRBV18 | TGTGCCAGCTCAGCGGGGGGGGCGGCAGATACGCAGTATTTT | CASSAGGAADTQYF
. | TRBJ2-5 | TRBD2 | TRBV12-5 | TGTGCTAGTGGTTTGTATGGAGGCGGGAGGGCCGTTCAAGAGACCCAGTACTTC | CASGLYGGGRAVQETQYF
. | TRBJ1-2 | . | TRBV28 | TGTGCCAGCAGTCCCCGCGGCGGTAACTATGGCTACACCTTC | CASSPRGGNYGYTF
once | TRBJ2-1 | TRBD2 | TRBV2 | TGTGCCAGCAGTGAAGGCCCTAGCGGGAGCAGGTTCTTC | CASSEGPSGSRFF
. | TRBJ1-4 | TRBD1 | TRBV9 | TGTGCCAGCAGCCCAGCCCCAACAGGGGGAAATAATGAAAAACTGTTTTTT | CASSPAPTGGNNEKLFF
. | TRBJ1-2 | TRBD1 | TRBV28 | TGTGCCAGCAGTCGTACAGGGGTAGGTGGCTACACCTTC | CASSRTGVGGYTF
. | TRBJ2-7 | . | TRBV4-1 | TGCGCCACCCGGCGCCAGCGGACGGACTCCTACGAGCAGTACTTC | CATRRQRTDSYEQYF
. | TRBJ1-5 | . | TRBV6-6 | TGTGCCAGCAGCTATGACAGGATCAATCAGCCCCAGCATTTT | CASSYDRINQPQHF